This T cell receptor beta chain was captured in a study of T cell responses to AZD1222 COVID-19 vaccine. Germline V gene data show CDR1 as SGHTA and CDR2 as FQGNSA. The CDR3 has 15 amino acids. V gave up 4 bases and J gave up 2 bases, with 11 bases separating them. Whole-study findings and limits: Clonal diversity was possibly underestimated, and the donors were mostly white British, with more females. Vaccine-associated CD4 TCRs ranged over spike, dominating at 160-218 and 743-854. Spike-specific TCR repertoires showed rising breadth and depth after two AZD1222 doses. The study reported that nearly half of spike-specific TCRs target unmutated variant regions.

The method was immunoSEQ multiplex PCR; TCRdb's version includes in-frame clones alone and lacks a portion of them. The sample consists of approximately 160,000 clones, just over 90% of them appearing once. This clone has just one count. Its antigen is currently unknown. The TCR originated in an adult who received the AZD1222 COVID-19 vaccine. V usage is TRBV7-2 and J usage is TRBJ2-2, with unresolved D. This sample comprised peripheral blood, obtained 28 days after the second AZD1222 dose. This chain's CDR3 is CASSSGAPNTGELFF. CDR3 nucleotide sequence: TGTGCCAGCAGCTCCGGAGCGCCAAACACCGGGGAGCTGTTTTTT.